The T cell receptor (beta chain) described here comes from a study of identical twins. A universal primer site was incorporated via template switching, and the cDNA contained unique molecular identifiers. MiXCR was run by TCRdb on the 5' RACE reads, yielding one entry per CDR3 protein. The sample holds 1.5 million to 2 million distinct CDR3 sequences, more than 30% seen once. The CDR3 consists of 14 residues. Germline CDR1 SQVTM, CDR2 ANQGSEA. V was clipped by 6 bases and J by 0 bases, with 14 bases between them. Regarding the study as a whole: The authors drew conclusions from cross-sectional statistical analysis rather than following the same donors. Insertion counts were lower in abundant cord blood beta clonotypes, a trend that memory repertoires did not show. The models systematically underestimated how much out-of-frame TCR alpha was shared in monozygotic twins.

This clonotype was counted many times. What it recognizes is unknown. Source material: cord blood. The TCR sequence derives from a newborn girl in good health. The V call is TRBV29-1, the J call TRBJ1-2, with D possibly matching TRBD1 (5 bases). CDR3 sequence: CSVLPTGANYGYTF. The CDR3 nucleotides are TGCAGCGTCCTACCCACAGGAGCTAACTATGGCTACACCTTC. Complete variable domain (other parts from reference TRBV29-1 and TRBJ1-2): SAVISQKPSRDICQRGTSLTIQCQVDSQVTMMFWYRQQPGQSLTLIATANQGSEATYESGFVIDKFPISRPNLTFSTLTVSNMSPEDSSIYLCSVLPTGANYGYTFGSGTRLTVV.